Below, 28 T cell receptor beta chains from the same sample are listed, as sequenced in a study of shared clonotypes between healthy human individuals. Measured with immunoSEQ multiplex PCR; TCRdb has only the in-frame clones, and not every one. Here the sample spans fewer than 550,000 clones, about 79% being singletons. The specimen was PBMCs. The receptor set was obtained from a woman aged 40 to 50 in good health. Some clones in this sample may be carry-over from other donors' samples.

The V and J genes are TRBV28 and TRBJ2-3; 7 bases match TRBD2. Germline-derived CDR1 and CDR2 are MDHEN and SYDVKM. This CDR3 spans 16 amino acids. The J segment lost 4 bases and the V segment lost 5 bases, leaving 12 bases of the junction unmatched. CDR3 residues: CASSLLGSGTPDTQYF. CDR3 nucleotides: TGTGCCAGCAGTCTCTTAGGGAGCGGGACTCCAGATACGCAGTATTTT.

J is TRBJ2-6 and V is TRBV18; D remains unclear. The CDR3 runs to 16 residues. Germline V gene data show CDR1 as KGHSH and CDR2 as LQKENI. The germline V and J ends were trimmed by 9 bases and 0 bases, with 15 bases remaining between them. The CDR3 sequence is CASSGSLNSGANVLTF. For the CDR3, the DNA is TGTGCCAGTTCAGGTTCCCTCAACTCTGGGGCCAACGTCCTGACTTTC.

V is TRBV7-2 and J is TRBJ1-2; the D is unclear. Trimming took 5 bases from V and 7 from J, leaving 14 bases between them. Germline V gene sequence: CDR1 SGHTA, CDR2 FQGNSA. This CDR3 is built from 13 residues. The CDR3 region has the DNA TGTGCCAGCAGCCGCCAGCTAATGAGTGGCTACACCTTC. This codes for CASSRQLMSGYTF.

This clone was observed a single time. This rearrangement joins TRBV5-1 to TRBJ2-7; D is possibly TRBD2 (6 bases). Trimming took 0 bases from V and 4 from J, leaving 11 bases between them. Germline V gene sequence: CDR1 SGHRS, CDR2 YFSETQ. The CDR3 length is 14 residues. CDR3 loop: CASSLGDFGYEQYF. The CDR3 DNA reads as TGCGCCAGCAGCTTGGGGGACTTTGGTTACGAGCAGTACTTC.

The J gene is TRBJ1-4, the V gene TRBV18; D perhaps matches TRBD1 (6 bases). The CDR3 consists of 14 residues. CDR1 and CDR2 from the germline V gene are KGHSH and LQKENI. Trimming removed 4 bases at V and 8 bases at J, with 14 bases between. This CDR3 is CASSQRQEGEKLFF. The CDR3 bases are TGTGCCAGCTCACAGAGACAGGAGGGGGAAAAACTGTTTTTT.

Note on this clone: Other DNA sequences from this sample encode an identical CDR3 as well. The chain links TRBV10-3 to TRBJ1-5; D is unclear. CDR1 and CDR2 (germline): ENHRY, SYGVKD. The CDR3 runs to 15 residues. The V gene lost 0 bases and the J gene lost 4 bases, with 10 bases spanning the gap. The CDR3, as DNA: TGTGCCATCAGTGAGTCAGGCGGAAGAAATCAGCCCCAGCATTTT. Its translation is CAISESGGRNQPQHF.

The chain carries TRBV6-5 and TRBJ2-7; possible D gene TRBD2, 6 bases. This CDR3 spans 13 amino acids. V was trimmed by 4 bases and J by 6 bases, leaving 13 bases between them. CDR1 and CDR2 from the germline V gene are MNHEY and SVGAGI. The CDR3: CASSSTGLGEQYF. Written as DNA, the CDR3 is TGTGCCAGCAGTTCGACGGGACTTGGCGAGCAGTACTTC.

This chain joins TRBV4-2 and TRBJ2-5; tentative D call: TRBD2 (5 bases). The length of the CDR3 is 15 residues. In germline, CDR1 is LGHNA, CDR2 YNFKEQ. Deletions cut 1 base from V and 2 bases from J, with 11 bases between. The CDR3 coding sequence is TGTGCCAGCAGCCAAGTGGGTGAGGGTCAAGAGACCCAGTACTTC. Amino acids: CASSQVGEGQETQYF.

The CDR3 loop is CASSRTGSNQPQHF. CDR3 nucleotides: TGTGCCAGCAGCCGCACAGGGAGCAATCAGCCCCAGCATTTT. The chain recombines TRBV7-8 with TRBJ1-5; D is possibly TRBD1 (6 bases). The ends were cut back, 5 bases at V and 1 base at J, with 9 bases in the middle. This CDR3 comprises 14 residues. Germline CDR1 is SGHVS and CDR2 is FQNEAQ. The whole variable domain, filled in from reference TRBV7-8 and TRBJ1-5, reads GAGVSQSPRYKVAKRGQDVALRCDPISGHVSLFWYQQALGQGPEFLTYFQNEAQLDKSGLPSDRFFAERPEGSVSTLKIQRTQQEDSAVYLCASSRTGSNQPQHFGDGTRLSIL.

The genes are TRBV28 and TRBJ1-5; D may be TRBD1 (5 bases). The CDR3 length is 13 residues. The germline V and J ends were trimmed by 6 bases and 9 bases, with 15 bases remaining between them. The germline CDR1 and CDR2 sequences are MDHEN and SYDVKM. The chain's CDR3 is CASSTGRGRPQHF. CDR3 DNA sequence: TGTGCCAGCAGCACGGGACGGGGGAGGCCCCAGCATTTT.

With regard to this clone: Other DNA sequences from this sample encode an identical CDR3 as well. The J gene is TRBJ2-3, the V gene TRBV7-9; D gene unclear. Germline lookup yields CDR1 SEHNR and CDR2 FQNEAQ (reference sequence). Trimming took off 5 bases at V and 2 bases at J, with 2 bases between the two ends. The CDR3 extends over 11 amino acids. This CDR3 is CASSDTDTQYF. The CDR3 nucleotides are TGTGCCAGCAGCGACACAGATACGCAGTATTTT.

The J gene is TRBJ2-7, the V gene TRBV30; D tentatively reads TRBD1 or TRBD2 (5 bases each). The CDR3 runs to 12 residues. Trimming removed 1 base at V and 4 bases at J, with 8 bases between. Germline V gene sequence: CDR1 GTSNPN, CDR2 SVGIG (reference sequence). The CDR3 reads CAWSAEGYEQYF. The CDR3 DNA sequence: TGTGCCTGGAGTGCTGAGGGGTACGAGCAGTACTTC.

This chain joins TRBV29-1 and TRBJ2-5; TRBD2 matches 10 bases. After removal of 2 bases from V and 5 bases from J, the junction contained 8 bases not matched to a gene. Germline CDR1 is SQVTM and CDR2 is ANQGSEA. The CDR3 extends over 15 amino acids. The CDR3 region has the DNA TGCAGCGTTGAAACCCTAGCGGGAGTTCTGGAGACCCAGTACTTC. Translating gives CSVETLAGVLETQYF.

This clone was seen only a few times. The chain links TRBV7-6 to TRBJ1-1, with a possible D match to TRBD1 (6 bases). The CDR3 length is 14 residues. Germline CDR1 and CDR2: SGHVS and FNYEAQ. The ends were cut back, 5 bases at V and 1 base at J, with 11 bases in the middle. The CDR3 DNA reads TGTGCCAGCAGCCCCTGGACAGAGAACACTGAAGCTTTCTTT. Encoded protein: CASSPWTENTEAFF.

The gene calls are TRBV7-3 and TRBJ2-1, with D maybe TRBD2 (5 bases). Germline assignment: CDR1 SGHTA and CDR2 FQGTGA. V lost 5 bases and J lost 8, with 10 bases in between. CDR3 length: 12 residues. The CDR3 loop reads CASSGGGDEQFF. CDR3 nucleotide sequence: TGTGCCAGCAGCGGAGGAGGTGATGAGCAGTTCTTC.

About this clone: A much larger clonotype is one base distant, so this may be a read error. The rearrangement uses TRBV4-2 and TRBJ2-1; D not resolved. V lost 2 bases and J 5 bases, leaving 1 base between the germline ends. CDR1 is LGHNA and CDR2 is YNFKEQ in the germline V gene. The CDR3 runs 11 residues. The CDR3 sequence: CASSQHNEQFF. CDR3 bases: TGTGCCAGCAGCCAACACAATGAGCAGTTCTTC.

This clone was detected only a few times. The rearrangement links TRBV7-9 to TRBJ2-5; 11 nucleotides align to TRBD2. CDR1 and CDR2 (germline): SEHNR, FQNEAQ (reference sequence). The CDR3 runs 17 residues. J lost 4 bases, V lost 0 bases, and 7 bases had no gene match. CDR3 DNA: TGTGCCAGCAGCTTAGCGTCGGCTAGCGGGAGGAGAGAGACCCAGTACTTC. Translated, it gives CASSLASASGRRETQYF.

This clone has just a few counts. The CDR3 is CASSLAGGYNRYEQYF. CDR3 nucleotide sequence: TGTGCCAGCAGCTTGGCCGGTGGATACAATCGTTACGAGCAGTACTTC. The V and J genes are TRBV5-6 and TRBJ2-7; D is undetermined. The V end was cut by 0 bases, the J end by 4 bases, with 17 bases between. The length of the CDR3 is 16 residues. Germline lookup yields CDR1 SGHDT and CDR2 YYEEEE.

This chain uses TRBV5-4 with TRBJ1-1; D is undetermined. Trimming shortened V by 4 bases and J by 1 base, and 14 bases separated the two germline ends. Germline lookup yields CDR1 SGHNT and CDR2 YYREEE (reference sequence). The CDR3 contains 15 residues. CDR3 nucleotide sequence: TGTGCCAGCAGCCCAAGCCGGAACCCGAACACTGAAGCTTTCTTT. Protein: CASSPSRNPNTEAFF. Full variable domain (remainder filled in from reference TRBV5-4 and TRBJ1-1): ETGVTQSPTHLIKTRGQQVTLRCSSQSGHNTVSWYQQALGQGPQFIFQYYREEENGRGNFPPRFSGLQFPNYSSELNVNALELDDSALYLCASSPSRNPNTEAFFGQGTRLTVV.

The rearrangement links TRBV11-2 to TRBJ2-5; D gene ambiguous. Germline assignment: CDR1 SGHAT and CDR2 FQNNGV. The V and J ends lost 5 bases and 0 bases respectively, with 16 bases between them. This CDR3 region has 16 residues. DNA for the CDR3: TGTGCCAGCAGCCTCGCCTTCCCGGCGTACCAAGAGACCCAGTACTTC. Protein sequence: CASSLAFPAYQETQYF.

The CDR3 here is CASRTRVGETQYF. The CDR3 DNA is TGTGCCAGCAGAACTAGAGTAGGAGAGACCCAGTACTTC. The chain carries TRBV6-1 and TRBJ2-5; perhaps TRBD2 as D (5 bases). The germline V gene encodes CDR1 MNHNS and CDR2 SASEGT. Trimming pared 6 bases from V and 4 bases from J, leaving 12 bases between. The CDR3 covers 13 residues.

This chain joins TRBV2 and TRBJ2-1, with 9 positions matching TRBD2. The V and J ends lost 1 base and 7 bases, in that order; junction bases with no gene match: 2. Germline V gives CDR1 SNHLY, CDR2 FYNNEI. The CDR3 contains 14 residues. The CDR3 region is CASSEGLAVNEQFF. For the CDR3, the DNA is TGTGCCAGCAGTGAAGGACTAGCGGTTAATGAGCAGTTCTTC.

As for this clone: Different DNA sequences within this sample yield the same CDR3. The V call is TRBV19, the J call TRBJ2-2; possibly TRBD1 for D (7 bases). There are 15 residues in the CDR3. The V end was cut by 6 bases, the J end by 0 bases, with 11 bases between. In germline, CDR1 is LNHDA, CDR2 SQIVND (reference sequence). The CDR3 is CASRAGQTNTGELFF. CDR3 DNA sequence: TGTGCCAGTAGGGCGGGACAGACGAACACCGGGGAGCTGTTTTTT.

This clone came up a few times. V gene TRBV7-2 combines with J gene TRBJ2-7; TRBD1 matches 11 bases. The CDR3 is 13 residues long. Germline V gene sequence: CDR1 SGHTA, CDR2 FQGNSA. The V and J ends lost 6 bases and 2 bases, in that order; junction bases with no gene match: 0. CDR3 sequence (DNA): TGTGCCAGCAGGGGACAGGGGGCCTACGAGCAGTACTTC. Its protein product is CASRGQGAYEQYF.

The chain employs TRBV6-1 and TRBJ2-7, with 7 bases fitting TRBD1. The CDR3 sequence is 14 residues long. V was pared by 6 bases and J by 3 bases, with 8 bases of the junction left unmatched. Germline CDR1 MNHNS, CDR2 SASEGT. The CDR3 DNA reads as TGTGCCAGCAGCATAGACAGGGCTTACTACGAGCAGTACTTC. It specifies CASSIDRAYYEQYF.

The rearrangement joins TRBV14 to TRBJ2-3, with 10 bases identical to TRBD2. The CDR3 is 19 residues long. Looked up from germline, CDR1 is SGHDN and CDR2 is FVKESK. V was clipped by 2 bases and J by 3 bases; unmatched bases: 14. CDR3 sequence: CASSQYSGRTRQETDTQYF. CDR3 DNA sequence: TGTGCCAGCAGCCAATATAGCGGGAGGACCAGGCAGGAAACAGATACGCAGTATTTT.

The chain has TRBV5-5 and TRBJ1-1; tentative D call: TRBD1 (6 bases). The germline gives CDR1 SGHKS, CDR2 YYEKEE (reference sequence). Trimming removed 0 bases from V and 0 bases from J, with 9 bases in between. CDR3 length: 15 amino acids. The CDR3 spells CASSLEGGLNTEAFF. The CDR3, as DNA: TGTGCCAGCAGCTTGGAAGGGGGTTTGAACACTGAAGCTTTCTTT.

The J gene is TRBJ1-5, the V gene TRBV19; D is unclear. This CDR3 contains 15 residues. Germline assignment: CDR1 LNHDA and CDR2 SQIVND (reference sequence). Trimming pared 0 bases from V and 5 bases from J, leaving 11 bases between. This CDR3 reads CASSIDPFGDQPQHF. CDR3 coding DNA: TGTGCCAGTAGTATAGATCCTTTCGGAGATCAGCCCCAGCATTTT.